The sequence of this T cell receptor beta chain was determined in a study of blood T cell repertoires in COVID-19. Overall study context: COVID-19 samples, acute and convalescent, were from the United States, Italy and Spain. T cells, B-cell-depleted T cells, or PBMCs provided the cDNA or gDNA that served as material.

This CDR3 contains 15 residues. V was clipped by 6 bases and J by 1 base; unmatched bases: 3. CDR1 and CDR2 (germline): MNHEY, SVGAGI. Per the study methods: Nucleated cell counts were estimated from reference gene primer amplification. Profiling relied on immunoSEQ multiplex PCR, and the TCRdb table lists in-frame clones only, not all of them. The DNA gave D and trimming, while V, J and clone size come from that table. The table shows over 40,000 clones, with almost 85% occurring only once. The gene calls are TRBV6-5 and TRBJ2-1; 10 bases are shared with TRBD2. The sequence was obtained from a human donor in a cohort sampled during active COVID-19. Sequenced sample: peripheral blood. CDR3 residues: CASRATSGSYNEQFF. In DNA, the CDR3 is TGTGCCAGCAGGGCGACTAGCGGGTCCTACAATGAGCAGTTCTTC.